The 29 T cell receptor beta chains below were found in one sample sequenced in a study of beta chain features in type 1 diabetes. Expressed TCRB transcripts were sequenced after all isolated RNA was converted to cDNA. Only in-frame clones appear in the TCRdb table, and some are missing; sequencing was by immunoSEQ multiplex PCR. This sample has a few hundred thousand clones, with around an eighth found just once. Broader study findings: Type 1 diabetes patients showed a moderate but significant shortening of TCRB CDR3s in all four CD4+ subsets.

For these receptors, no antigen is known. The material sequenced was naive CD4+ T cells from blood. These receptor sequences come from a woman between 18 and 30 years old with type 1 diabetes.

The rearrangement uses TRBV10-3 and TRBJ2-7, with D perhaps matching TRBD2 (5 bases). Deletions cut 6 bases from V and 1 base from J, with 10 bases between. Per germline, CDR1 ENHRY and CDR2 SYGVKD. The CDR3 covers 13 residues. CDR3 sequence (DNA): TGTGCCATCAGAGTTTCGGGATCCTACGAGCAGTACTTC. This translates into CAIRVSGSYEQYF.

This clone was seen a few times. The J gene is TRBJ2-1, the V gene TRBV4-3; D is perhaps TRBD2 (6 bases). Trimming cost V 1 base and J 10 bases, with 11 bases left between them. Germline V gene lookup returns CDR1 LGHNA and CDR2 YSLEER. The CDR3 totals 13 residues. CDR3 DNA sequence: TGCGCCAGCAGCCAAGGACTAGGTGGCGAGCAGTTCTTC. It is translated as CASSQGLGGEQFF.

This clone was observed a handful of times. The V and J genes are TRBV9 and TRBJ2-3; D is possibly TRBD1 (5 bases). V dropped 0 bases and J dropped 0 bases, with 17 bases sitting between them. This CDR3 is 18 amino acids long. Germline values: CDR1 SGDLS, CDR2 YYNGEE. CDR3 sequence (DNA): TGTGCCAGCAGCGTAGTGGAGTCACGGACACCTAGCACAGATACGCAGTATTTT. Its translation is CASSVVESRTPSTDTQYF.

The V gene is TRBV7-2, the J gene TRBJ2-7; TRBD2 is a possible D gene (5 bases). Looked up from germline, CDR1 is SGHTA and CDR2 is FQGNSA. Between the trimmed V and J ends, which lost 2 bases and 3 bases, there was a span of 17 bases. This CDR3 is built from 16 residues. The CDR3 here is CASSLSSGSLFYEQYF. CDR3 nucleotide sequence: TGTGCCAGCAGCTTATCGTCGGGGAGCCTCTTCTACGAGCAGTACTTC.

This chain connects TRBV2 to TRBJ2-5; D possibly corresponds to TRBD2 (6 bases). The V gene's germline CDR1 is SNHLY and CDR2 FYNNEI. Trimming took 4 bases from V and 0 from J, leaving 12 bases between them. This CDR3 is built from 15 residues. CDR3 residues: CASSGGDWYQETQYF. As DNA, the CDR3 is TGTGCCAGCAGTGGGGGGGATTGGTACCAAGAGACCCAGTACTTC.

J is TRBJ1-1 and V is TRBV30, with TRBD1 identical over 8 bases. The CDR3 runs 15 residues. Germline CDR1 GTSNPN, CDR2 SVGIG (reference sequence). The V and J ends lost 2 bases and 1 base, in that order; junction bases with no gene match: 6. The DNA of the CDR3 is TGTGCCTGGAGTCGTCCCGGGACAGGGAACACTGAAGCTTTCTTT. Its translation is CAWSRPGTGNTEAFF.

This clone was detected a few times. The chain employs TRBV28 and TRBJ2-3, with TRBD2 as a possible D gene (6 bases). Germline CDR1 and CDR2: MDHEN and SYDVKM. The CDR3 spans 14 residues. Trimming removed 5 bases from V and 4 bases from J, with 13 bases in between. The CDR3 sequence is CASSPIAAPDTQYF. The CDR3 nucleotides are TGTGCCAGCAGTCCAATAGCGGCCCCAGATACGCAGTATTTT. Complete variable domain (other parts from reference TRBV28 and TRBJ2-3): DVKVTQSSRYLVKRTGEKVFLECVQDMDHENMFWYRQDPGLGLRLIYFSYDVKMKEKGDIPEGYSVSREKKERFSLILESASTNQTSMYLCASSPIAAPDTQYFGPGTRLTVL.

This clone was found a few times. The chain employs TRBV5-1 and TRBJ2-5; D not certain. CDR3 length equals 17 residues. Trimming cost V 6 bases and J 3 bases, with 24 bases left between them. Germline loops: CDR1 SGHRS, CDR2 YFSETQ. The CDR3 here is CASTNYPTGGWKETQYF. CDR3 DNA sequence: TGCGCCAGCACAAATTACCCGACTGGCGGTTGGAAAGAGACCCAGTACTTC.

This clone has a handful of counts. The chain carries TRBV18 and TRBJ2-3, with TRBD2 matching 8 bases. V was clipped by 2 bases and J by 3 bases; unmatched bases: 7. Germline loops: CDR1 KGHSH, CDR2 LQKENI. There are 16 residues in the CDR3. As DNA, the CDR3 is TGTGCCAGCTCACCAAACGGGGGGGCTATTACAGATACGCAGTATTTT. Protein product: CASSPNGGAITDTQYF.

The rearrangement links TRBV7-3 to TRBJ2-3, with 13 bases fitting TRBD2. The CDR3 has 17 amino acids. Germline CDR1 is SGHTA and CDR2 is FQGTGA. The V and J ends lost 3 bases and 6 bases, in that order; junction bases with no gene match: 9. The CDR3 is CASSFSGLAGVVDTQYF. The CDR3 nucleotides are TGTGCCAGCAGCTTCTCCGGACTAGCGGGAGTCGTGGATACGCAGTATTTT.

This clone was detected only a few times. This rearrangement joins TRBV5-6 to TRBJ2-5; no reliable D call. Germline loops: CDR1 SGHDT, CDR2 YYEEEE. The germline V and J ends were trimmed by 0 bases and 5 bases, with 8 bases remaining between them. CDR3 length equals 13 residues. The CDR3 spells CASSLGGRETQYF. The CDR3, as DNA: TGTGCCAGCAGCTTGGGTGGTCGGGAGACCCAGTACTTC.

This sequence joins TRBV5-4 and TRBJ2-1, with D maybe TRBD1 (6 bases). V lost 3 bases and J lost 6, with 16 bases in between. The CDR3 extends over 15 amino acids. In germline, CDR1 is SGHNT, CDR2 YYREEE (reference sequence). The CDR3 is CASSSGQYGTNEQFF. The DNA for the CDR3 is TGTGCCAGCAGCTCAGGACAGTACGGAACCAATGAGCAGTTCTTC.

This clone came up a few times. The genes are TRBV7-2 and TRBJ1-2; D not resolved. Trimming took 2 bases from V and 6 from J, leaving 7 bases between them. The CDR3 totals 12 residues. Germline V lookup: CDR1 SGHTA, CDR2 FQGNSA. The CDR3 loop reads CASSLMSDGYTF. CDR3 nucleotides: TGTGCCAGCAGCTTAATGTCCGATGGCTACACCTTC.

This clone appeared a few times. V and J are TRBV9 and TRBJ2-1; 10 bases fit TRBD2. CDR1 is SGDLS, CDR2 YYNGEE, per germline. Unmatched junction bases numbered 13, after V lost 0 bases and J lost 10 bases. The CDR3 consists of 17 residues. The CDR3 bases are TGTGCCAGCAGCGTAGCTTTGGTGGCTAGCGGGAGTAGCGAGCAGTTCTTC. This encodes CASSVALVASGSSEQFF.

This clone was observed a few times. The chain's CDR3 is CASSQEWLSYEQYF. CDR3 nucleotide sequence: TGTGCCAGCAGCCAAGAATGGCTCTCCTACGAGCAGTACTTC. The chain combines TRBV4-2 with TRBJ2-7, with D hard to call. The CDR3 loop spans 14 amino acids. Trimming took off 0 bases at V and 0 bases at J, with 6 bases between the two ends. The germline CDR1 and CDR2 sequences are LGHNA and YNFKEQ.

The V gene is TRBV9, the J gene TRBJ2-1; 7 positions match TRBD2. Germline V gene data show CDR1 as SGDLS and CDR2 as YYNGEE. V lost 3 bases to trimming and J lost 8 bases; unmatched junction nucleotides: 17. The CDR3 is 17 residues long. The CDR3 loop is CASSAAAHAGAIYEQFF. The CDR3 bases are TGTGCCAGCAGCGCCGCGGCCCATGCGGGAGCAATCTATGAGCAGTTCTTC.

This clone appeared a few times. The chain combines TRBV4-2 with TRBJ1-1; D is uncertain. There are 16 residues in the CDR3. The V and J ends lost 1 base and 2 bases respectively, with 14 bases between them. CDR1 is LGHNA, CDR2 YNFKEQ, per germline. In nucleotides, the CDR3 is TGTGCCAGCAGCCAAGGTGGCGGCAAGACTAACACTGAAGCTTTCTTT. It is translated as CASSQGGGKTNTEAFF.

This clone was counted between two and nine times. The chain joins TRBV7-8 to TRBJ2-1, with 8 nucleotides matching TRBD1. CDR1 and CDR2 (germline): SGHVS, FQNEAQ. V lost 1 base to trimming and J lost 8 bases; unmatched junction nucleotides: 10. The CDR3 loop spans 16 amino acids. CDR3 sequence (DNA): TGTGCCAGCAGCTTAGGGGAAAGGACAGGGTGGCATGAGCAGTTCTTC. Protein: CASSLGERTGWHEQFF.

The rearrangement links TRBV19 to TRBJ2-1; 7 bases fit TRBD2. CDR1 LNHDA and CDR2 SQIVND come from the germline V gene (reference sequence). CDR3 length equals 13 residues. J gave up 4 bases and V 8 bases, and 5 bases lay outside the gene matches. The DNA for the CDR3 is TGTGCCAGTGGCGGGGGTGGGTACAATGAGCAGTTCTTC. Its translation is CASGGGGYNEQFF.

This clone was seen a few times. The V and J genes are TRBV29-1 and TRBJ1-1; D is uncertain. This CDR3 has 10 amino acids. Germline CDR1 is SQVTM and CDR2 is ANQGSEA. With 6 bases removed from V and 4 bases from J, the gap between germline ends came to 6 bases. In DNA form, the CDR3 reads TGCAGCGTGGAGCGCACTGAAGCTTTCTTT. Amino acid sequence: CSVERTEAFF. The full variable domain, completed using reference TRBV29-1 and TRBJ1-1, is SAVISQKPSRDICQRGTSLTIQCQVDSQVTMMFWYRQQPGQSLTLIATANQGSEATYESGFVIDKFPISRPNLTFSTLTVSNMSPEDSSIYLCSVERTEAFFGQGTRLTVV.

This clone was counted only a few times. V and J are TRBV5-1 and TRBJ2-7, with TRBD2 matching 11 bases. The CDR3 has 14 amino acids. Losses at the gene ends were 0 bases for V and 7 bases for J; bases not matched to a gene: 3. Germline CDR1 reads SGHRS; CDR2 reads YFSETQ. This CDR3 reads CASSLGLAGGEQYF. For the CDR3, the DNA is TGCGCCAGCAGCTTGGGCCTAGCGGGAGGAGAGCAGTACTTC.

This clone came up a few times. The gene calls are TRBV29-1 and TRBJ1-5; 7 bases line up with TRBD1. V lost 6 bases and J lost 4; bases outside the gene matches: 6. This CDR3 has 13 amino acids. The germline V gene has CDR1 SQVTM and CDR2 ANQGSEA. The CDR3 nucleotides read TGCAGCGTCGTCCCACAGGGGAATCAGCCCCAGCATTTT. Its translation is CSVVPQGNQPQHF.

This clone turned up a few times. The chain uses TRBV21-1 and TRBJ2-1; TRBD2 is the table's D call and was not checked against the DNA. TRBV21-1 is a documented pseudogene. The CDR3 totals 15 residues. CDR3 nucleotide sequence: TGTGCCAGCATCTTACTAGCGGACGCCTACAATGAGCAGTTCTTC. This encodes CASILLADAYNEQFF.

The chain combines TRBV4-3 with TRBJ1-6; TRBD1 is a possible D gene (5 bases). V shed 0 bases and J shed 8 bases, with 11 bases lying between them. This CDR3 region has 15 residues. Germline assignment: CDR1 LGHNA and CDR2 YSLEER. Here the CDR3 reads CASSQESRDYSPLHF. Here the CDR3 DNA reads TGCGCCAGCAGCCAAGAATCCAGGGATTATTCACCCCTCCACTTT.

This clone turned up a few times. This chain joins TRBV9 and TRBJ1-6; unclear D gene. Germline values: CDR1 SGDLS, CDR2 YYNGEE. Trimming removed 4 bases from V and 8 bases from J, with 16 bases in between. This CDR3 region has 15 residues. The CDR3 DNA reads TGTGCCAGCAGCAGGCGACATCCCGGGGATTCACCCCTCCACTTT. This gives the protein CASSRRHPGDSPLHF. The full variable domain, with the rest looked up from reference TRBV9 and TRBJ1-6, is DSGVTQTPKHLITATGQRVTLRCSPRSGDLSVYWYQQSLDQGLQFLIQYYNGEERAKGNILERFSAQQFPDLHSELNLSSLELGDSALYFCASSRRHPGDSPLHFGNGTRLTVT.

The V call is TRBV6-5, the J call TRBJ2-1; D remains unclear. This CDR3 region has 11 residues. Germline V CDR1 and CDR2: MNHEY, SVGAGI. Between the trimmed V and J ends, which lost 8 bases and 4 bases, there was a span of 6 bases. The CDR3 spells CASQAYNEQFF. The CDR3 DNA follows: TGTGCCAGCCAGGCGTACAATGAGCAGTTCTTC.

This clone has just a few counts. CDR3 nucleotide sequence: TGCAGCGCCGACGGTAGGGGTTCTGAAGCTTTCTTT. Translation: CSADGRGSEAFF. The rearrangement links TRBV29-1 to TRBJ1-1; the D gene is possibly TRBD1 (5 bases). Trimming shortened V by 7 bases and J by 6 bases, and 15 bases separated the two germline ends. CDR1 is SQVTM and CDR2 is ANQGSEA in the germline V gene. This CDR3 comprises 12 residues. Using reference TRBV29-1 and TRBJ1-1 for the parts outside the CDR3, the full variable domain is SAVISQKPSRDICQRGTSLTIQCQVDSQVTMMFWYRQQPGQSLTLIATANQGSEATYESGFVIDKFPISRPNLTFSTLTVSNMSPEDSSIYLCSADGRGSEAFFGQGTRLTVV.

The sample holds a few counts of this clone. The chain combines TRBV14 with TRBJ2-5; TRBD2 might be the D (7 bases). Germline V gene lookup returns CDR1 SGHDN and CDR2 FVKESK. The CDR3 is 16 amino acids. Trimming shortened V by 0 bases and J by 5 bases, and 16 bases separated the two germline ends. The CDR3 reads CASSQEGGDVWETQYF. The CDR3 nucleotides read TGTGCCAGCAGCCAAGAAGGGGGGGATGTATGGGAGACCCAGTACTTC.

V is TRBV18 and J is TRBJ2-1; D gene ambiguous. CDR3 length: 13 residues. The germline CDR1 and CDR2 sequences are KGHSH and LQKENI. The ends were cut back, 3 bases at V and 5 bases at J, with 8 bases in the middle. The CDR3 DNA sequence: TGTGCCAGCTCACCGGGCGCGAACAATGAGCAGTTCTTC. Residues: CASSPGANNEQFF.